The rows below give T cell receptor beta chains drawn from one sample of a study of cytomegalovirus exposure and HLA in healthy donors. Method: immunoSEQ multiplex PCR; TCRdb's copy keeps in-frame clones and lacks some. The table lists about 130,000 clones, approximately 75% of them singletons. Sequenced input: PBMCs. These receptor sequences come from a man aged 30-40 years in good health and CMV-seronegative. CDR3s include the opening cysteine and the closing phenylalanine or tryptophan. A D gene is named only where the DNA matches it firmly. Where a row states a size, it is once, few, many or the class of an expanded clone; other rows omit it.

J gene: TRBJ1-1
V gene: TRBV11-2
clone size: -
D gene: -
CDR3 DNA: TGTGCCAGCAGCTTAGTAAGGAGAATAGAAGCTTTCTTT
CDR3 protein: CASSLVRRIEAFF

J gene: TRBJ1-6
V gene: TRBV7-9
clone size: -
D gene: TRBD1
CDR3 DNA: TGTGCCAGCAGCCAAGGGACAGGGGATAATTCACCCCTCCACTTT
CDR3 protein: CASSQGTGDNSPLHF

J gene: TRBJ2-1
V gene: TRBV4-1
clone size: -
D gene: TRBD2
CDR3 DNA: TGCGCCAGCAGCCAAGATCTAGCGGGGGCCTACAATGAGCAGTTCTTC
CDR3 protein: CASSQDLAGAYNEQFF

J gene: TRBJ2-3
V gene: TRBV9
clone size: -
D gene: TRBD2
CDR3 DNA: TGTGCCAGCAGCGTCCTACTAGCGGGGGGCACAGATACGCAGTATTTT
CDR3 protein: CASSVLLAGGTDTQYF

J gene: TRBJ1-6
V gene: TRBV4-1
clone size: -
D gene: -
CDR3 DNA: TGCGCCAGCAGCCAACACGATGTGGGGCTCAACACGGGTACCCTCCACTTT
CDR3 protein: CASSQHDVGLNTGTLHF

J gene: TRBJ2-7
V gene: TRBV27
clone size: -
D gene: -
CDR3 DNA: TGTGCCAGCAGTTTCTCAGGGAATCCCTACGAGCAGTACTTC
CDR3 protein: CASSFSGNPYEQYF

J gene: TRBJ1-1
V gene: TRBV18
clone size: -
D gene: -
CDR3 DNA: TGTGCCAGCTCAGCGGACAGCATGAACACTGAAGCTTTCTTT
CDR3 protein: CASSADSMNTEAFF

J gene: TRBJ1-1
V gene: TRBV7-6
clone size: few
D gene: -
CDR3 DNA: TGTGCCAGCAGCCCGATGAGTTTGACTGAAGCTTTCTTT
CDR3 protein: CASSPMSLTEAFF

J gene: TRBJ2-1
V gene: TRBV9
clone size: -
D gene: -
CDR3 DNA: TGTGCCAGCAGCAAAGGGGGATATTCCTACAATGAGCAGTTCTTC
CDR3 protein: CASSKGGYSYNEQFF

J gene: TRBJ1-1
V gene: TRBV5-6
clone size: -
D gene: -
CDR3 DNA: TGTGCCAGCAGCCGAGACAGGAACACTGAAGCTTTCTTT
CDR3 protein: CASSRDRNTEAFF

J gene: TRBJ1-3
V gene: TRBV28
clone size: -
D gene: -
CDR3 DNA: TGTGCCAGCAGTTTTCCTATCTCTGGAAACACCATATATTTT
CDR3 protein: CASSFPISGNTIYF

J gene: TRBJ1-2
V gene: TRBV7-2
clone size: -
D gene: TRBD1
CDR3 DNA: TGTGCCAGCAGCTTACAGACAGGGGGCTTAGGGGGCTACACCTTC
CDR3 protein: CASSLQTGGLGGYTF

J gene: TRBJ1-6
V gene: TRBV5-1
clone size: -
D gene: -
CDR3 DNA: TGCGCCAGCAGCTTGGCAGGGCCCGACGATTCACCCCTCCACTTT
CDR3 protein: CASSLAGPDDSPLHF

J gene: TRBJ2-7
V gene: TRBV18
clone size: -
D gene: -
CDR3 DNA: TGTGCCAGCTCAGCCCCAGGCTACGAGCAGTACTTC
CDR3 protein: CASSAPGYEQYF

J gene: TRBJ2-1
V gene: TRBV9
clone size: -
D gene: TRBD2
CDR3 DNA: TGTGCCAGCACCCATGAGGGCGGGGGTCTCCTGGACAATGAGCAGTTCTTC
CDR3 protein: CASTHEGGGLLDNEQFF

J gene: TRBJ2-7
V gene: TRBV30
clone size: few
D gene: -
CDR3 DNA: TGTGCCTGGGCATCTATGGACTATTGGTCCTACGAGCAGTACTTC
CDR3 protein: CAWASMDYWSYEQYF

J gene: TRBJ2-5
V gene: TRBV7-3
clone size: -
D gene: -
CDR3 DNA: TGTGCCAGCAGCCGGGGGGACAAAGAAGAGACCCAGTACTTC
CDR3 protein: CASSRGDKEETQYF

J gene: TRBJ2-1
V gene: TRBV28
clone size: -
D gene: TRBD1
CDR3 DNA: TGTGCCAGCAGTTCCACCGGGACAGGGGGCGGTGAGCAGTTCTTC
CDR3 protein: CASSSTGTGGGEQFF

J gene: TRBJ1-3
V gene: TRBV28
clone size: -
D gene: -
CDR3 DNA: TGTGCCAGCAGTTCCCCTGGTGGAGTCTCTGGAAACACCATATATTTT
CDR3 protein: CASSSPGGVSGNTIYF

J gene: TRBJ1-3
V gene: TRBV7-9
clone size: -
D gene: TRBD1
CDR3 DNA: TGTGCCAGCACCCGTTCAGGGGGCGACGACACCATATATTTT
CDR3 protein: CASTRSGGDDTIYF

J gene: TRBJ1-2
V gene: TRBV5-4
clone size: -
D gene: TRBD1
CDR3 DNA: TGTGCCAGCAGCTTTGCCCTGACAGGGGACTATGGCTACACCTTC
CDR3 protein: CASSFALTGDYGYTF

J gene: TRBJ2-2
V gene: TRBV4-1
clone size: -
D gene: -
CDR3 DNA: TGCGCCAGCAGCCAACCTATAGACAGGCCGAACACCGGGGAGCTGTTTTTT
CDR3 protein: CASSQPIDRPNTGELFF

J gene: TRBJ2-5
V gene: TRBV19
clone size: few
D gene: TRBD1
CDR3 DNA: TGTGCCACTAACAACCGACAGGGACCCCAAGAGACCCAGTACTTC
CDR3 protein: CATNNRQGPQETQYF

J gene: TRBJ1-4
V gene: TRBV7-9
clone size: -
D gene: -
CDR3 DNA: TGTGCCAGCAGCTTAGGCGTCAGGGAAGGTGAAAAACTGTTTTTT
CDR3 protein: CASSLGVREGEKLFF

J gene: TRBJ1-1
V gene: TRBV9
clone size: -
D gene: -
CDR3 DNA: TGTGCCAGCAGCGCCTCGGGGGTGAGCACTGAAGCTTTCTTT
CDR3 protein: CASSASGVSTEAFF

J gene: TRBJ1-1
V gene: TRBV27
clone size: once
D gene: -
CDR3 DNA: TGTGCCAGCAGTTTCGGGACTGAAGCCGGGCACACTGAAGCTTTCTTT
CDR3 protein: CASSFGTEAGHTEAFF

J gene: TRBJ1-5
V gene: TRBV27
clone size: -
D gene: TRBD1
CDR3 DNA: TGTGCCAGCAGTTTCTCACAGGGGGTAAGCAATCAGCCCCAGCATTTT
CDR3 protein: CASSFSQGVSNQPQHF

J gene: TRBJ2-7
V gene: TRBV18
clone size: -
D gene: TRBD1
CDR3 DNA: TGTGCCAGCTCACCACGACCGGGACAGCAGAGCTCCTACGAGCAGTACTTC
CDR3 protein: CASSPRPGQQSSYEQYF

J gene: TRBJ2-2
V gene: TRBV4-1
clone size: -
D gene: TRBD2
CDR3 DNA: TGCGCCAGCAGCCCCAGACCCCCCGGGACTAGCGGGGGGGAGAACACCGGGGAGCTGTTTTTT
CDR3 protein: CASSPRPPGTSGGENTGELFF

J gene: TRBJ1-1
V gene: TRBV7-2
clone size: -
D gene: TRBD1
CDR3 DNA: TGTGCCAGCAGCTTCGGGACAGGGAACACTGAAGCTTTCTTT
CDR3 protein: CASSFGTGNTEAFF

J gene: TRBJ2-7
V gene: TRBV4-3
clone size: -
D gene: -
CDR3 DNA: TGCGCCAGCAGTACCACCACGGGGAGCTCCTACGAGCAGTACTTC
CDR3 protein: CASSTTTGSSYEQYF

J gene: TRBJ2-5
V gene: TRBV4-1
clone size: -
D gene: -
CDR3 DNA: TGCGCCAGCAGCCCTCGGGGGGCGCCAGAGACCCAGTACTTC
CDR3 protein: CASSPRGAPETQYF

J gene: TRBJ2-7
V gene: TRBV5-1
clone size: -
D gene: TRBD1
CDR3 DNA: TGCGCCAGCAGCCCACCAGGGGGCTTACCCTACGAGCAGTACTTC
CDR3 protein: CASSPPGGLPYEQYF

J gene: TRBJ2-3
V gene: TRBV11-1
clone size: few
D gene: TRBD1
CDR3 DNA: TGTGCCAGCAGCTTACGGGCGGGACAGGGTGGTGCAGATACGCAGTATTTT
CDR3 protein: CASSLRAGQGGADTQYF